These 8 T cell receptor beta chains were sequenced from one sample in a study of T cells in narcolepsy. Method: immunoSEQ multiplex PCR; TCRdb's copy keeps in-frame clones and lacks some. The sample includes some 20,000 clones, around four fifths of them seen just once. The sample was memory (CD45RA-) CD4+ T cells from blood. These receptors all stem from a human donor in good health.

The chain has TRBV6-5 and TRBJ1-2, with TRBD1 identical over 11 bases. CDR3 length: 15 residues. J was trimmed by 7 bases and V by 3 bases; bases with no gene match: 7. CDR1 and CDR2 (germline): MNHEY, SVGAGI. The CDR3 bases are TGTGCCAGCAGTTATTCCCGGGACAGGGGGGGTGGCTACACCTTC. This encodes CASSYSRDRGGGYTF.

The J gene is TRBJ2-1, the V gene TRBV19; TRBD2 matches at 9 bases. There are 14 residues in the CDR3. The germline gives CDR1 LNHDA, CDR2 SQIVND (reference sequence). The trim removed 7 bases at V and 2 bases at J, leaving 3 bases unmatched. The CDR3 region is CASNPSGAYNEQFF. The DNA of the CDR3 is TGTGCCAGTAACCCTAGCGGGGCCTACAATGAGCAGTTCTTC.

The rearrangement uses TRBV25-1 and TRBJ1-2, with D unresolved. Between the trimmed V and J ends, which lost 7 bases and 6 bases, there was a span of 12 bases. This CDR3 region has 12 residues. Germline CDR1 and CDR2: MGHDK and SYGVNS. CDR3 loop: CASTGNRDGYTF. In DNA, the CDR3 is TGTGCCAGCACCGGTAATAGGGATGGCTACACCTTC.

This clone was recorded only once. V is TRBV5-5 and J is TRBJ1-1; a weak D match, TRBD1 (5 bases). V was shortened by 1 base and J by 5 bases, with 12 bases between the two germline ends. The CDR3 contains 14 residues. The germline V gene has CDR1 SGHKS and CDR2 YYEKEE (reference sequence). The CDR3 sequence: CASSLRQGGTEAFF. In nucleotides, the CDR3 is TGTGCCAGCAGCTTGCGGCAGGGCGGGACTGAAGCTTTCTTT. The full variable domain, completed using reference TRBV5-5 and TRBJ1-1, is DAGVTQSPTHLIKTRGQQVTLRCSPISGHKSVSWYQQVLGQGPQFIFQYYEKEERGRGNFPDRFSARQFPNYSSELNVNALLLGDSALYLCASSLRQGGTEAFFGQGTRLTVV.

This clone has only a few counts. V gene TRBV9 combines with J gene TRBJ1-3; D may be TRBD1 (5 bases). Trimming took off 6 bases at V and 0 bases at J, with 10 bases between the two ends. Germline V gene data show CDR1 as SGDLS and CDR2 as YYNGEE. This CDR3 is built from 14 residues. CDR3 in DNA: TGTGCCAGCATGCCGGGGACCTCTGGAAACACCATATATTTT. It codes for CASMPGTSGNTIYF. Drawing the rest from reference TRBV9 and TRBJ1-3, the complete variable domain is DSGVTQTPKHLITATGQRVTLRCSPRSGDLSVYWYQQSLDQGLQFLIQYYNGEERAKGNILERFSAQQFPDLHSELNLSSLELGDSALYFCASMPGTSGNTIYFGEGSWLTVV.

The chain carries TRBV6-5 and TRBJ2-3; weak D call: TRBD2 (6 bases). Germline V CDR1 and CDR2: MNHEY, SVGAGI. This CDR3 contains 16 residues. The V end was cut by 2 bases, the J end by 1 base, with 13 bases between. The CDR3 nucleotides read TGTGCCAGCAGTTACGGCGGGGTTGGGGGCACAGATACGCAGTATTTT. It yields the protein CASSYGGVGGTDTQYF.

The genes are TRBV18 and TRBJ1-5; D may be TRBD1 (5 bases). V was shortened by 3 bases and J by 7 bases, with 10 bases between the two germline ends. This CDR3 comprises 13 residues. Germline V gene data show CDR1 as KGHSH and CDR2 as LQKENI. The CDR3 DNA sequence: TGTGCCAGCTCACCGGGGGGAGGGCAGCCCCAGCATTTT. It is translated as CASSPGGGQPQHF.

The CDR3 loop is CASSAGQGNQPQHF. CDR3 sequence (DNA): TGCGCCAGCAGCGCCGGACAGGGTAATCAGCCCCAGCATTTT. The rearrangement joins TRBV5-1 to TRBJ1-5; 8 bases agree with TRBD1. Germline assignment: CDR1 SGHRS and CDR2 YFSETQ. The CDR3 loop spans 14 amino acids. V lost 4 bases to trimming and J lost 4 bases; unmatched junction nucleotides: 4.